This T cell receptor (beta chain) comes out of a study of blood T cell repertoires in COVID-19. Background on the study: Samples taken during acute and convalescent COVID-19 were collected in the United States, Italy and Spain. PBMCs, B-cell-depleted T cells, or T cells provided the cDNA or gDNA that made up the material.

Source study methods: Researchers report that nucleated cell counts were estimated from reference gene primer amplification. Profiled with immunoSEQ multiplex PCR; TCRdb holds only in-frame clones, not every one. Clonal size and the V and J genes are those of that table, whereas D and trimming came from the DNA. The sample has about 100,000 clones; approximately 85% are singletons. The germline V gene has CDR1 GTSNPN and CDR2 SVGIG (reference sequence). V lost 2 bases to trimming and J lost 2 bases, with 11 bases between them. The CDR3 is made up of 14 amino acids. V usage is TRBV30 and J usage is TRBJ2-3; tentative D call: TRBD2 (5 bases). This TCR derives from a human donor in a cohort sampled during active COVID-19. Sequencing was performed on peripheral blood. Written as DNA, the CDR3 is TGTGCCTGGAGTCTAGCCTATCTCACAGATACGCAGTATTTT. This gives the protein CAWSLAYLTDTQYF.